This T cell receptor (beta chain) comes out of a study of cytotoxic CD8 clonotypes in ibrutinib-treated CLL. This CDR3 has 13 amino acids. Per germline, CDR1 SGHRS and CDR2 YFSETQ. With 4 bases removed from V and 4 bases from J, the gap between germline ends came to 11 bases. This clone has a handful of counts. With sequencing, the targeted depth ranged from 1 in 200,000 to 1 in 1 million T cells. Measured with immunoSEQ multiplex PCR; TCRdb has only the in-frame clones, and not every one. The sample holds tens of thousands of clones; 57% are singletons and the top ten take roughly 14%. The source of this sequence is a human donor with chronic lymphocytic leukemia. The chain combines TRBV5-1 with TRBJ1-1; D remains ambiguous. This sample comprised PBMCs, obtained after 12 months of ibrutinib treatment. Here the CDR3 DNA reads TGCGCCAGCAGCCAGACGCGGTCCACTGAAGCTTTCTTT. Protein: CASSQTRSTEAFF.